This TCR beta chain was sequenced for a study of cytomegalovirus exposure and HLA in healthy donors. As concerns this clone: The antigen is not known.

General study points: In a later analysis, TCR beta V- and J-gene trimming was associated with a missense DCLRE1C variant.

V lost 4 bases to trimming and J lost 7 bases, with 24 bases between them. The CDR3 is made up of 17 amino acids. In germline, CDR1 is SGHDT, CDR2 YYEEEE. PCR amplification relied on 60 Vbeta primers (plus 13 Jbeta primers). Sequenced by immunoSEQ multiplex PCR; TCRdb stores in-frame clones only, minus some. The sample has 75,000 to 95,000 clones, about 83% seen once. The chain employs TRBV5-6 and TRBJ2-1; D unresolved. Sequencing used PBMCs. This TCR derives from a young woman in good health and CMV-seropositive. CDR3 loop: CASSILLSTDSPNEQFF. CDR3 DNA sequence: TGTGCCAGCAGCATTCTTCTAAGCACCGATTCACCAAATGAGCAGTTCTTC.